Listed below are T cell receptor beta chains from one sample, sequenced in a study of CD4 T cells in relation to SARS-CoV-2 and coronaviruses. The data were produced by immunoSEQ multiplex PCR, yet TCRdb's version contains in-frame clones alone and is incomplete. In the table there are some 30,000 clones, 78% of which are singletons. The antigens these receptors bind are not known. The sample consisted of CD4+ T cells from PBMCs, cultured in vitro. These receptors all stem from a human donor in good health. CDR3s include the opening cysteine and the closing phenylalanine or tryptophan. A D gene is named only where the DNA matches it firmly. Clone size is shown for a subset of rows, as once, few, many or a class of expanded clone.

V: TRBV10-3; D: -; J: TRBJ2-5; size: -; CDR3: CAIAEQETQYF; DNA: TGTGCCATCGCTGAGCAAGAGACCCAGTACTTC
V: TRBV2; D: TRBD1; J: TRBJ1-1; size: -; CDR3: CASSLEGQRAFF; DNA: TGTGCCAGCAGTCTAGAGGGACAGCGGGCTTTCTTT
V: TRBV27; D: TRBD2; J: TRBJ2-3; size: -; CDR3: CASRSPSRGAGYTQYF; DNA: TGTGCCAGCAGATCCCCTTCGCGGGGGGCCGGCTATACGCAGTATTTT
V: TRBV9; D: -; J: TRBJ2-7; size: -; CDR3: CASSVPEGEGSSYEQYF; DNA: TGTGCCAGCAGCGTCCCGGAAGGGGAAGGGAGCTCCTACGAGCAGTACTTC
V: TRBV12-3/TRBV12-4; D: -; J: TRBJ1-6; size: -; CDR3: CASSLSNSPLHF; DNA: TGTGCCAGCAGTCTGTCCAATTCACCCCTCCACTTT
V: TRBV4-3; D: -; J: TRBJ1-1; size: -; CDR3: CASSQDVGWAEAFF; DNA: TGCGCCAGCAGCCAAGATGTAGGATGGGCTGAAGCTTTCTTT
V: TRBV5-5; D: -; J: TRBJ2-1; size: -; CDR3: CASSLEFLPPNEQFF; DNA: TGTGCCAGCAGCTTGGAATTCTTACCGCCCAATGAGCAGTTCTTC
V: TRBV5-5; D: -; J: TRBJ1-3; size: once; CDR3: CASSQSSSGNTIYF; DNA: TGTGCCAGCAGTCAGTCGAGCTCTGGAAACACCATATATTTT
V: TRBV13; D: TRBD1; J: TRBJ1-2; size: -; CDR3: CASRAGQSYGYTF; DNA: TGTGCCAGCAGGGCGGGACAGTCCTATGGCTACACCTTC
V: TRBV11-2; D: -; J: TRBJ2-3; size: -; CDR3: CASSTHTTTDTQYF; DNA: TGTGCCAGCAGCACCCACACTACCACAGATACGCAGTATTTT
V: TRBV19; D: TRBD1; J: TRBJ2-4; size: -; CDR3: CASSVTGANIQYF; DNA: TGTGCCAGTAGTGTGACAGGGGCAAACATTCAGTACTTC
V: TRBV6-1; D: -; J: TRBJ1-1; size: -; CDR3: CASSDAFVRTNTEAFF; DNA: TGTGCCAGCAGTGATGCGTTCGTGAGGACGAACACTGAAGCTTTCTTT
V: TRBV20-1; D: -; J: TRBJ2-5; size: -; CDR3: CSASVEETQYF; DNA: TGCAGTGCTAGCGTGGAGGAGACCCAGTACTTC
V: TRBV6-1; D: -; J: TRBJ2-5; size: few; CDR3: CASSGQPGPMYQETQYF; DNA: TGTGCCAGCAGTGGCCAACCGGGACCGATGTACCAAGAGACCCAGTACTTC
V: TRBV2; D: TRBD2; J: TRBJ2-4; size: -; CDR3: CASSEGERGVGIQYF; DNA: TGTGCCAGCAGTGAAGGGGAGCGGGGGGTCGGCATTCAGTACTTC
V: TRBV5-1; D: -; J: TRBJ2-6; size: -; CDR3: CASSLAPGARGANVLTF; DNA: TGCGCCAGCAGCTTGGCCCCGGGGGCGCGAGGGGCCAACGTCCTGACTTTC
V: TRBV2; D: -; J: TRBJ2-7; size: -; CDR3: CASSELSLSSYEQYF; DNA: TGTGCCAGCAGTGAACTGAGCCTCAGCTCCTACGAGCAGTACTTC
V: TRBV7-2; D: -; J: TRBJ1-1; size: -; CDR3: CASSLGSSGWARVYTEAFF; DNA: TGTGCCAGCAGCTTAGGAAGTTCCGGATGGGCGCGTGTATACACTGAAGCTTTCTTT
V: TRBV7-7; D: -; J: TRBJ2-3; size: -; CDR3: CASSLGLGAGTDTQYF; DNA: TGTGCCAGCAGCTTAGGTTTGGGGGCAGGCACAGATACGCAGTATTTT
V: TRBV19; D: TRBD2; J: TRBJ2-2; size: once; CDR3: CASRSPGLAGELFF; DNA: TGTGCCAGTAGATCCCCGGGACTAGCCGGGGAGCTGTTTTTT
V: TRBV11-2; D: TRBD1; J: TRBJ2-3; size: -; CDR3: CASTPDRVTDTQYF; DNA: TGTGCCAGCACCCCAGACAGGGTCACAGATACGCAGTATTTT
V: TRBV2; D: -; J: TRBJ2-5; size: -; CDR3: CASSESRLAGRETQYF; DNA: TGTGCCAGCAGTGAATCCAGGCTAGCTGGGAGGGAGACCCAGTACTTC
V: TRBV4-1; D: -; J: TRBJ1-2; size: -; CDR3: CASSQEYSAQSYGYTF; DNA: TGCGCCAGCAGCCAAGAATATTCGGCCCAGTCTTATGGCTACACCTTC
V: TRBV3-1/TRBV3-2; D: -; J: TRBJ1-2; size: -; CDR3: CASSQATWSSGYTF; DNA: TGTGCCAGCAGCCAAGCCACCTGGTCGTCCGGCTACACCTTC
V: TRBV11-2; D: TRBD1; J: TRBJ2-3; size: -; CDR3: CASSSPTNPGQGYTDTQYF; DNA: TGTGCCAGCAGCTCCCCAACAAATCCGGGACAGGGATACACAGATACGCAGTATTTT
V: TRBV7-9; D: -; J: TRBJ1-2; size: few; CDR3: CASSLVSQGNYGYTF; DNA: TGTGCCAGCAGCTTAGTGAGTCAGGGGAACTATGGCTACACCTTC
V: TRBV3-1/TRBV3-2; D: TRBD1; J: TRBJ2-3; size: -; CDR3: CASSQEQGAGTQYF; DNA: TGTGCCAGCAGCCAAGAACAGGGGGCGGGTACGCAGTATTTT
V: TRBV2; D: TRBD1; J: TRBJ1-2; size: -; CDR3: CASREGTGGIGYTF; DNA: TGTGCCAGCAGGGAGGGGACAGGGGGGATCGGCTACACCTTC
V: TRBV7-9; D: TRBD1; J: TRBJ1-1; size: -; CDR3: CASSPTGVDTEAFF; DNA: TGTGCCAGCAGCCCGACAGGGGTTGACACTGAAGCTTTCTTT
V: TRBV5-1; D: TRBD1; J: TRBJ2-7; size: -; CDR3: CASSDRGSSYEQYF; DNA: TGCGCCAGCAGCGACAGGGGAAGCTCCTACGAGCAGTACTTC
V: TRBV3-1/TRBV3-2; D: -; J: TRBJ1-3; size: -; CDR3: CASSPEGQLNLEGNTIYF; DNA: TGTGCCAGCAGCCCCGAAGGACAGCTGAACCTAGAGGGAAACACCATATATTTT
V: TRBV10-1; D: -; J: TRBJ1-1; size: once; CDR3: CASSRGPNTEAFF; DNA: TGCGCCAGCAGTCGCGGACCGAACACTGAAGCTTTCTTT
V: TRBV19; D: -; J: TRBJ2-3; size: few; CDR3: CASSIDLGGGGDTQYF; DNA: TGTGCCAGTAGTATAGATCTCGGGGGAGGGGGGGATACGCAGTATTTT
V: TRBV5-4; D: TRBD2; J: TRBJ2-7; size: -; CDR3: CASSLAGTSSYEQYF; DNA: TGTGCCAGCAGCTTGGCCGGGACTAGCTCCTACGAGCAGTACTTC
V: TRBV2; D: -; J: TRBJ2-1; size: -; CDR3: CASSESRLNDEQFF; DNA: TGTGCCAGCAGTGAAAGCCGGCTCAACGATGAGCAGTTCTTC
V: TRBV9; D: -; J: TRBJ1-4; size: -; CDR3: CASSVTGTSFNEKLFF; DNA: TGTGCCAGCAGCGTTACGGGGACCTCGTTTAATGAAAAACTGTTTTTT
V: TRBV3-1/TRBV3-2; D: -; J: TRBJ1-3; size: -; CDR3: CASSQVPGTGNTIYF; DNA: TGTGCCAGCAGCCAAGTTCCGGGGACGGGAAACACCATATATTTT
V: TRBV3-1/TRBV3-2; D: -; J: TRBJ1-4; size: once; CDR3: CASSQKGSNEKLFF; DNA: TGTGCCAGCAGCCAAAAAGGGTCTAATGAAAAACTGTTTTTT
V: TRBV6-5; D: TRBD2; J: TRBJ2-7; size: -; CDR3: CASESGTTYEQYF; DNA: TGTGCAAGCGAAAGCGGGACTACCTACGAGCAGTACTTC
V: TRBV10-3; D: -; J: TRBJ2-7; size: -; CDR3: CAISEGRSINEQYF; DNA: TGTGCCATCAGTGAGGGGCGAAGTATTAACGAGCAGTACTTC
V: TRBV2; D: TRBD2; J: TRBJ2-5; size: -; CDR3: CASSERGRGETQYF; DNA: TGTGCCAGCAGTGAACGCGGGAGAGGGGAGACCCAGTACTTC
V: TRBV7-2; D: TRBD1; J: TRBJ2-3; size: -; CDR3: CASSKGQGSRADTQYF; DNA: TGTGCCAGCAGCAAAGGACAGGGATCGAGAGCAGATACGCAGTATTTT